These 8 T cell receptor beta chains were sequenced from one sample in a study of regulatory T cells in long-lasting Graves disease. Time point indicated: persistent/refractory GD, antithyroid drugs over 5 years with positive TRAb. The TCR library used RNA extracted from PBMCs. Both iRepertoire HTBI primers and Arm-PCR of CDR3 regions were used to build the TCR beta libraries. TCRdb ran MiXCR on the multiplex PCR reads and lists one entry per CDR3 protein. The sample has some 300,000 distinct CDR3 sequences, approximately 20% seen once; the top ten hold 45% to 70%. The specimen comprised peripheral blood mononuclear cells (PBMCs), sampled when the disease was refractory, from a patient treated with antithyroid drugs. These receptors were taken from a female donor with Graves disease.

The chain uses TRBV30 and TRBJ1-5, with TRBD1 as a possible D gene (5 bases). CDR1 is GTSNPN and CDR2 is SVGIG in the germline V gene (reference sequence). CDR3 length: 15 amino acids. The germline V and J ends were trimmed by 3 bases and 6 bases, with 18 bases remaining between them. The CDR3 spells CAWSPWWGGGQPQHF. In DNA form, the CDR3 reads TGTGCCTGGAGCCCGTGGTGGGGCGGAGGTCAGCCCCAGCATTTT.

Concerning this clonotype itself: This clone may be a read error of a much larger clone one base away. This chain links TRBV7-2 with TRBJ2-5; TRBD2 aligns across 8 bases. CDR3 length: 18 residues. In germline, CDR1 is SGHTA, CDR2 FQGNSA. The chain's CDR3 is CASSLVAGTTPVQGTQYF. The CDR3 DNA sequence: TGTGCCAGCAGCTTAGTAGCGGGAACCACCCCAGTCCAAGGGACCCAGTACTTC.

This clonotype was found a few times. This sequence joins TRBV10-3 and TRBJ2-7; tentative D call: TRBD2 (6 bases). This CDR3 has 13 residues. V gave up 3 bases and J gave up 1 base, with 7 bases separating them. The germline V gene has CDR1 ENHRY and CDR2 SYGVKD. In DNA form, the CDR3 reads TGTGCCATCAGTGACCGGGAGTCCTACGAGCAGTACTTC. Residues: CAISDRESYEQYF.

The V call is TRBV29-1, the J call TRBJ2-7; 9 nucleotides match TRBD2. Trimming at V came to 7 bases and at J to 2 bases, leaving 3 bases not matched to a gene. The germline V gene encodes CDR1 SQVTM and CDR2 ANQGSEA. This CDR3 has 12 residues. CDR3 sequence reads: CSAGLAPYEQYF. Here the CDR3 DNA reads TGCAGCGCGGGACTAGCTCCCTACGAGCAGTACTTC.

This chain links TRBV20-1 with TRBJ2-5; 9 bases map to TRBD1. The CDR3 has 12 amino acids. Germline V gives CDR1 DFQATT, CDR2 SNEGSKA (reference sequence). V dropped 6 bases and J dropped 5; count of bases not matched to a gene: 4. CDR3 coding DNA: TGCAGTGCCGGGACAGGGTTGGAGACCCAGTACTTC. Encoded protein: CSAGTGLETQYF.

This clonotype appeared a few times. This chain links TRBV20-1 with TRBJ2-5; 9 nucleotides align to TRBD2. The CDR3 contains 17 residues. J was trimmed by 0 bases and V by 7 bases; bases with no gene match: 15. CDR1 and CDR2 (germline): DFQATT, SNEGSKA (reference sequence). CDR3 protein: CSGAGTSRRANQETQYF. In DNA form, the CDR3 reads TGCAGTGGGGCCGGGACTAGCAGGAGGGCTAACCAAGAGACCCAGTACTTC.

Here the CDR3 DNA reads TGTGCCAGCAGACTGACAGTCCAAGAGACCCAGTACTTC. It is translated as CASRLTVQETQYF. The gene calls are TRBV6-1 and TRBJ2-5, with TRBD1 as a possible D gene (5 bases). Trimming removed 6 bases at V and 1 base at J, with 9 bases between. The CDR3 contains 13 residues. Germline loops: CDR1 MNHNS, CDR2 SASEGT.

The V call is TRBV24-1, the J call TRBJ1-1, with D unclear. Between the trimmed V and J ends, which lost 10 bases and 8 bases, there was a span of 16 bases. Germline V gene sequence: CDR1 KGHDR, CDR2 SFDVKD. The CDR3 extends over 12 amino acids. The CDR3, as DNA: TGTGCCACGGATTTAGGCGCCCTCGAAGCTTTCTTT. Its protein product is CATDLGALEAFF.